This TCR beta chain was obtained from a study of neurological immune-mediated disorders. The CDR3 length is 11 residues. Germline V gives CDR1 DFQATT, CDR2 SNEGSKA (reference sequence). V was clipped by 3 bases and J by 5 bases, with 7 bases between them. One entry per CDR3 protein, called by TCRdb with MiXCR from the 5' RACE reads. The data show tens of thousands of distinct CDR3 sequences, around 2.6% seen once. The table lists this clonotype with many counts. The TCR sequence derives from a woman aged 30 to 39 with multiple sclerosis. Material: PBMCs. The chain combines TRBV20-1 with TRBJ1-1; weak D call: TRBD1 (5 bases). CDR3 sequence reads: CSASWGTEAFF. The DNA of the CDR3 is TGCAGTGCTAGCTGGGGGACTGAAGCTTTCTTT.